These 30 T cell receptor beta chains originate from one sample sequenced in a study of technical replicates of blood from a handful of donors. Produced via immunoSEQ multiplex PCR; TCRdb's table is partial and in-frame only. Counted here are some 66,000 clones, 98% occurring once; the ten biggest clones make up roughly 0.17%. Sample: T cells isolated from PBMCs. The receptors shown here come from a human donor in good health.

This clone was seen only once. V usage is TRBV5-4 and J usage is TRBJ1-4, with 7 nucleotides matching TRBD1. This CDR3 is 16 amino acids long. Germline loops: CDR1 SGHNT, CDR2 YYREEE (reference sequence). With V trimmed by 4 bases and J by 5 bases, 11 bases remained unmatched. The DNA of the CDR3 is TGTGCCAGCAGCCCCCGGGCGGGGACAGAGAATGAAAAACTGTTTTTT. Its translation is CASSPRAGTENEKLFF.

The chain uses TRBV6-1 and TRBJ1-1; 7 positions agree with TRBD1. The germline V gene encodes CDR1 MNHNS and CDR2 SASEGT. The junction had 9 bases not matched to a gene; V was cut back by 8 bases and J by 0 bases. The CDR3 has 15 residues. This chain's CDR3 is CASGRDRAMNTEAFF. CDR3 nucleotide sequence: TGTGCCAGCGGCCGGGACAGAGCGATGAACACTGAAGCTTTCTTT.

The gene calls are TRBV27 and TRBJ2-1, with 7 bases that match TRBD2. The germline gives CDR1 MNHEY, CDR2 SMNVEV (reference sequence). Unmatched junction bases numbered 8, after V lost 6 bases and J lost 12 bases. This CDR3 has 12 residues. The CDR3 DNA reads TGTGCCAGCAGCTTTATGGGAGGGGTGCAGTTCTTC. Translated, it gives CASSFMGGVQFF.

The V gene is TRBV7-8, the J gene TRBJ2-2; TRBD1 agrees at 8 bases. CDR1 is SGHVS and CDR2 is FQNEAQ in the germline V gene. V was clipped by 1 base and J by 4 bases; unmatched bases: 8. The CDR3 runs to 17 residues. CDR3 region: CASSLVRGTGPTGELFF. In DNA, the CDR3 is TGTGCCAGCAGCTTAGTAAGGGGGACAGGACCCACCGGGGAGCTGTTTTTT.

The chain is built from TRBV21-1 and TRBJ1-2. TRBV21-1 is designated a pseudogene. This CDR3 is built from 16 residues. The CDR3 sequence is CASSTLAGSGGNGYTF. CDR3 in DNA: TGTGCCAGCAGCACCCTTGCAGGGAGTGGGGGGAATGGCTACACCTTC.

As DNA, the CDR3 is TGTGCCAGTAGTAGAGGCCAGGAGGGCATCGACACTGAAGCTTTCTTT. Encoded protein: CASSRGQEGIDTEAFF. The rearrangement joins TRBV19 to TRBJ1-1; D unresolved. The CDR3 has 16 amino acids. Per the germline V gene, CDR1 is LNHDA and CDR2 is SQIVND (reference sequence). V lost 4 bases, J lost 3 bases, and 18 bases lay in between.

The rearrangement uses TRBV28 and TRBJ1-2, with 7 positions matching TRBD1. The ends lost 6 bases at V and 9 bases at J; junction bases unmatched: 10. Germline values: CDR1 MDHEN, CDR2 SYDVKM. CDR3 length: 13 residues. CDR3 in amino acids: CASSTGTARRYTF. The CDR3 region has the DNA TGTGCCAGCAGCACAGGGACAGCTAGGCGCTACACCTTC.

The DNA for the CDR3 is TGTGCCAGCAGTGTCAGACAGGGGGCCTGGGGAAACACCATATATTTT. Translating it yields CASSVRQGAWGNTIYF. The chain has TRBV6-1 and TRBJ1-3, with TRBD1 matching 10 bases. The CDR3 runs to 16 residues. Trimming at V came to 4 bases and at J to 4 bases, leaving 7 bases not matched to a gene. Germline V gene data show CDR1 as MNHNS and CDR2 as SASEGT.

The CDR3 DNA reads TGTGCCAGCAGTTTAGCGGGGGGGGCCGGGGTCGATGAGCAGTTCTTC. As protein: CASSLAGGAGVDEQFF. The gene calls are TRBV6-5 and TRBJ2-1; TRBD2 aligns across 11 bases. This CDR3 has 16 residues. The J segment lost 8 bases and the V segment lost 4 bases, leaving 10 bases of the junction unmatched. Germline V gene sequence: CDR1 MNHEY, CDR2 SVGAGI.

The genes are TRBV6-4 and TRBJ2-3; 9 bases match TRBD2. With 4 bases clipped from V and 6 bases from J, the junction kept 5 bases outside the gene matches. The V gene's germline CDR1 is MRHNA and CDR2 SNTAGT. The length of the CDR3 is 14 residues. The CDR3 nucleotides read TGTGCCAGCAGTGCCCAGAGCGGGGGGGATACGCAGTATTTT. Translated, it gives CASSAQSGGDTQYF.

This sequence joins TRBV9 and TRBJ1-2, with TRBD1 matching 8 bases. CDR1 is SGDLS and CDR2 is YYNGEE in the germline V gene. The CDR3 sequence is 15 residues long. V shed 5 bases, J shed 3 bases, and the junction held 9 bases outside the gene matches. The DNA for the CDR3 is TGTGCCAGCAGTCGCGACAGGGGAGTTGACTATGGCTACACCTTC. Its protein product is CASSRDRGVDYGYTF.

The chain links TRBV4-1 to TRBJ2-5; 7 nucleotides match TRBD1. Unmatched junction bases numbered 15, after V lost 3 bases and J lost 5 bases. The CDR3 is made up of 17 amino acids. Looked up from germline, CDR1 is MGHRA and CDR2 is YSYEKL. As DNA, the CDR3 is TGCGCCAGCAGCCAGATGCTAACAGGGGCTTCGGCGGAGACCCAGTACTTC. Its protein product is CASSQMLTGASAETQYF.

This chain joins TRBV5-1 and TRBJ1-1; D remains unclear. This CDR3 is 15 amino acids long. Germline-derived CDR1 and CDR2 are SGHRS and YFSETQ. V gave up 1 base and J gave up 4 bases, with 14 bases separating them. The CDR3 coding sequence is TGCGCCAGCAGCTTGTCTCTGGAGTGGAGCACTGAAGCTTTCTTT. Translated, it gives CASSLSLEWSTEAFF.

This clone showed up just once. The CDR3 region is CAWSSDFDTQYF. DNA for the CDR3: TGTGCCTGGAGTTCAGATTTCGATACGCAGTATTTT. The chain carries TRBV30 and TRBJ2-3, with unresolved D. Trimming cost V 2 bases and J 6 bases, with 9 bases left between them. Germline assignment: CDR1 GTSNPN and CDR2 SVGIG (reference sequence). This CDR3 is 12 amino acids long.

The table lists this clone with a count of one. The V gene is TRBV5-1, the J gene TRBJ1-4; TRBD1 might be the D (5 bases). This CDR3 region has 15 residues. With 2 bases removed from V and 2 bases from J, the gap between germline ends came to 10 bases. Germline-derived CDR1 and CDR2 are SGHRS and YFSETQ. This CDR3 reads CASSFGGVTNEKLFF. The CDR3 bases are TGCGCCAGCAGCTTCGGGGGTGTCACTAATGAAAAACTGTTTTTT. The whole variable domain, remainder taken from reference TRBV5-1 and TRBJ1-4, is KAGVTQTPRYLIKTRGQQVTLSCSPISGHRSVSWYQQTPGQGLQFLFEYFSETQRNKGNFPGRFSGRQFSNSRSEMNVSTLELGDSALYLCASSFGGVTNEKLFFGSGTQLSVL.

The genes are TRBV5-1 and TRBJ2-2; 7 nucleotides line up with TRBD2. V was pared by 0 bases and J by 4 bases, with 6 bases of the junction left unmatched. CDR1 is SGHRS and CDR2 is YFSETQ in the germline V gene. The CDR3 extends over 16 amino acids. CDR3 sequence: CASSLGLARSTGELFF. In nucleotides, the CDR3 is TGCGCCAGCAGCTTGGGACTAGCTCGGAGCACCGGGGAGCTGTTTTTT.

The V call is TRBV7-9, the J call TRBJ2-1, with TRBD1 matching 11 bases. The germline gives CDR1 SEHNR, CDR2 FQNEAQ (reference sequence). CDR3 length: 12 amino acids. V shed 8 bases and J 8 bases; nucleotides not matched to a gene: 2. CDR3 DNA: TGTGCCAGCGGGACAGGGGGATATGAGCAGTTCTTC. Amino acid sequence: CASGTGGYEQFF. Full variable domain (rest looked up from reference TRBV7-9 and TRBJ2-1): DTGVSQNPRHKITKRGQNVTFRCDPISEHNRLYWYRQTLGQGPEFLTYFQNEAQLEKSRLLSDRFSAERPKGSFSTLEIQRTEQGDSAMYLCASGTGGYEQFFGPGTRLTVL.

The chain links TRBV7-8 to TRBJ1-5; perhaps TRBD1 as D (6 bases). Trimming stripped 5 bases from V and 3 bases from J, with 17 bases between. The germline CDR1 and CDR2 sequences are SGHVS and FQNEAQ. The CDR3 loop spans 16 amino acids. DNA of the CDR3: TGTGCCAGCAGCCTAATGACCAGGGGCGACAATCAGCCCCAGCATTTT. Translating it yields CASSLMTRGDNQPQHF. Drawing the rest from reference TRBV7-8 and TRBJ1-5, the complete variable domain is GAGVSQSPRYKVAKRGQDVALRCDPISGHVSLFWYQQALGQGPEFLTYFQNEAQLDKSGLPSDRFFAERPEGSVSTLKIQRTQQEDSAVYLCASSLMTRGDNQPQHFGDGTRLSIL.

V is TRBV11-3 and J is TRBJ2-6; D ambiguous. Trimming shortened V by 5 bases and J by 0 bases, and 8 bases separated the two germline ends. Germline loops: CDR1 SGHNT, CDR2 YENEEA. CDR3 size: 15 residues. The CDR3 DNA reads TGTGCCAGCAGCCTGTCTAGCTCTGGGGCCAACGTCCTGACTTTC. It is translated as CASSLSSSGANVLTF.

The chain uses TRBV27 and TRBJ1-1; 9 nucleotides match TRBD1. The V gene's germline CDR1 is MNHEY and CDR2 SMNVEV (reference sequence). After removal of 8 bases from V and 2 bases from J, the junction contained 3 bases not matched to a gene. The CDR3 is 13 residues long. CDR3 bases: TGTGCCAGCGGACAGGGGATCAACACTGAAGCTTTCTTT. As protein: CASGQGINTEAFF.

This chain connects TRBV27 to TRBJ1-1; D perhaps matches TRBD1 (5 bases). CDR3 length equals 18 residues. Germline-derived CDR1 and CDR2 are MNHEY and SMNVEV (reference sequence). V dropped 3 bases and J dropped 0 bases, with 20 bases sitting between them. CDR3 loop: CASSFGVQGLGMNTEAFF. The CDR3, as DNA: TGTGCCAGCAGTTTTGGGGTCCAGGGTCTGGGGATGAACACTGAAGCTTTCTTT.

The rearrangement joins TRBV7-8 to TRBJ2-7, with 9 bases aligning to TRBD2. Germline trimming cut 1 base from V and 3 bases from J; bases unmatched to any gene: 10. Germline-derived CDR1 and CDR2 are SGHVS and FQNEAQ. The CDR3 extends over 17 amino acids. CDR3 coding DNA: TGTGCCAGCAGCTTAGTTGGGAGAGGACTAGCGTTCTACGAGCAGTACTTC. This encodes CASSLVGRGLAFYEQYF. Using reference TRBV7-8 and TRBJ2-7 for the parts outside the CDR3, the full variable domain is GAGVSQSPRYKVAKRGQDVALRCDPISGHVSLFWYQQALGQGPEFLTYFQNEAQLDKSGLPSDRFFAERPEGSVSTLKIQRTQQEDSAVYLCASSLVGRGLAFYEQYFGPGTRLTVT.

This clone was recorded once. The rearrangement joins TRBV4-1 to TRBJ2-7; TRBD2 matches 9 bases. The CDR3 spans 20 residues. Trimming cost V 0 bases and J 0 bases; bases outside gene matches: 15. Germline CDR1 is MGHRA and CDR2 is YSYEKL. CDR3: CASSQDVGTSSYYSSYEQYF. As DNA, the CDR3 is TGCGCCAGCAGCCAAGACGTCGGGACTAGCTCATACTACAGCTCCTACGAGCAGTACTTC.

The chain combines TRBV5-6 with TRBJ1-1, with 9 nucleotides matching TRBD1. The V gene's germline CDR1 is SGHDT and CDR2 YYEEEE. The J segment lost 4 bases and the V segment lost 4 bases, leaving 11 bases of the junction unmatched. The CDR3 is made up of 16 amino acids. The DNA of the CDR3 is TGTGCCAGCAGCCTAGGACAGGGGAGGGTCGGCACTGAAGCTTTCTTT. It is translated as CASSLGQGRVGTEAFF.

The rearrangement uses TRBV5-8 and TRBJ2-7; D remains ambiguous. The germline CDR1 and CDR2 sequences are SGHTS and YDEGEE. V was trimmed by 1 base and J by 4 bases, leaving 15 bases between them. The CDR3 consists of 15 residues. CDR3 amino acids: CASSLRPGLVYEQYF. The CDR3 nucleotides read TGTGCCAGCAGCTTGAGGCCAGGTCTCGTTTACGAGCAGTACTTC.

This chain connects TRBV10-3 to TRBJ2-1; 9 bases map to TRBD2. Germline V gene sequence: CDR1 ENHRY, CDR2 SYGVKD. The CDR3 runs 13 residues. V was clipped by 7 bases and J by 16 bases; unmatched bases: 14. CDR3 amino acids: CAINRAGGRTFFF. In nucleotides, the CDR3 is TGTGCCATCAATAGAGCGGGAGGCCGTACGTTTTTCTTC.

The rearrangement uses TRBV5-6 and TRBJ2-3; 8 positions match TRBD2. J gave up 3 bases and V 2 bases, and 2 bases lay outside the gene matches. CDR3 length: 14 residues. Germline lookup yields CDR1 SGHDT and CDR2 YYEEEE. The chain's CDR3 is CASSFSGVTDTQYF. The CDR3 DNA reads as TGTGCCAGCAGCTTTAGCGGGGTTACAGATACGCAGTATTTT.

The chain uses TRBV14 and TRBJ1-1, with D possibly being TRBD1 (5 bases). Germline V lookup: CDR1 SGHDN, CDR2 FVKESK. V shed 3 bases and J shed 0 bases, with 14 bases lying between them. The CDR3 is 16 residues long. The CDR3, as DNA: TGTGCCAGCAGCCACAGGGCCCGAGGTATGAACACTGAAGCTTTCTTT. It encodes CASSHRARGMNTEAFF.

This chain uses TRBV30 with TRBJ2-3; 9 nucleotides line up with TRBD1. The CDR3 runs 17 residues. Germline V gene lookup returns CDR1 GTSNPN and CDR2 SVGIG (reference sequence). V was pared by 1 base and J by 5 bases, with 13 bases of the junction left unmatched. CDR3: CAWSGRRTGVDEDTQYF. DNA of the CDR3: TGTGCCTGGAGTGGTCGGCGGACAGGGGTGGATGAAGATACGCAGTATTTT.

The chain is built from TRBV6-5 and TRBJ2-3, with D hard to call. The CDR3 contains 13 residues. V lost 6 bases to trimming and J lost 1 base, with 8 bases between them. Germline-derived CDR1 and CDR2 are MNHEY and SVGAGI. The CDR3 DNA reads TGTGCCAGCAGGAAAACGGGCACAGATACGCAGTATTTT. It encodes CASRKTGTDTQYF.